The 14 T cell receptor beta chains below all came from one sample that was sequenced in a study of cytomegalovirus exposure and HLA in healthy donors. Primers: 60 Vbeta forward and 13 Jbeta reverse. Using immunoSEQ multiplex PCR, the repertoire was profiled, and TCRdb retains in-frame clones only, with some absent. The sample has 60,000 or so clones, about three quarters seen once. The sequencing input was PBMCs. These receptor sequences come from a female donor in good health and CMV-seronegative.

The rearrangement links TRBV7-2 to TRBJ1-5, with D tentatively TRBD1 (5 bases). Trimming left V 1 base short and J 9 bases short, with 10 bases between. Germline assignment: CDR1 SGHTA and CDR2 FQGNSA. The CDR3 sequence is 13 residues long. The CDR3 here is CASSLGGQRPQHF. The CDR3 DNA reads as TGTGCCAGCAGCTTAGGGGGCCAACGGCCCCAGCATTTT.

This clone turned up a few times. V is TRBV14 and J is TRBJ1-4; D call uncertain. The V and J ends lost 0 bases and 6 bases respectively, with 17 bases between them. Germline CDR1 and CDR2: SGHDN and FVKESK. The CDR3 has 17 residues. CDR3 sequence (DNA): TGTGCCAGCAGCCAAGATCAGGCGTCAGAAGAAGATGAAAAACTGTTTTTT. Its translation: CASSQDQASEEDEKLFF.

The chain carries TRBV4-3 and TRBJ2-3, with D possibly TRBD1 on 6 matching bases. Germline lookup yields CDR1 LGHNA and CDR2 YSLEER. Trimming removed 3 bases from V and 4 bases from J, with 8 bases in between. This CDR3 comprises 13 residues. CDR3: CASSQGAADTQYF. CDR3 bases: TGCGCCAGCAGCCAGGGGGCCGCAGATACGCAGTATTTT.

In its sample, this clone was seen a few times. The chain employs TRBV19 and TRBJ1-2, with 9 bases that match TRBD1. This CDR3 has 14 amino acids. The germline gives CDR1 LNHDA, CDR2 SQIVND (reference sequence). V shed 9 bases, J shed 8 bases, and the junction held 13 bases outside the gene matches. For the CDR3, the DNA is TGTGCCAGCCGGGGACAGGGAACTTTGGGGGGCTACACCTTC. This gives the protein CASRGQGTLGGYTF.

This chain connects TRBV10-3 to TRBJ2-5, with 9 bases aligning to TRBD2. This CDR3 has 15 residues. Germline CDR1 and CDR2: ENHRY and SYGVKD. The ends lost 4 bases at V and 3 bases at J; junction bases unmatched: 6. In DNA form, the CDR3 reads TGTGCCATCAGTGGCTTAGCGGGGGAAGAAGAGACCCAGTACTTC. It codes for CAISGLAGEEETQYF.

This clone was seen a few times. The chain couples TRBV6-6 to TRBJ1-5, with no clear D. This CDR3 contains 10 residues. Germline loops: CDR1 MNHNY, CDR2 SVGAGI (reference sequence). V lost 6 bases and J 6 bases, leaving 3 bases between the germline ends. The CDR3 nucleotides are TGTGCCAGCAGCCTTCAGCCCCAGCATTTT. It yields the protein CASSLQPQHF.

The chain carries TRBV2 and TRBJ1-1, with D possibly TRBD1 on 5 matching bases. Germline CDR1 and CDR2: SNHLY and FYNNEI. Between the trimmed V and J ends, which lost 4 bases and 1 base, there was a span of 10 bases. The CDR3 length is 14 residues. The CDR3 nucleotides read TGTGCCAGCAGTGCTCAGGGTGGGAACACTGAAGCTTTCTTT. Residues: CASSAQGGNTEAFF. Combining the CDR3 with reference TRBV2 and TRBJ1-1 gives the whole variable domain EPEVTQTPSHQVTQMGQEVILRCVPISNHLYFYWYRQILGQKVEFLVSFYNNEISEKSEIFDDQFSVERPDGSNFTLKIRSTKLEDSAMYFCASSAQGGNTEAFFGQGTRLTVV.

The rearrangement joins TRBV28 to TRBJ2-7; 10 nucleotides agree with TRBD1. Germline assignment: CDR1 MDHEN and CDR2 SYDVKM. The CDR3 is 13 residues long. Unmatched junction bases numbered 6, after V lost 6 bases and J lost 7 bases. The CDR3 reads CASRRQGAGEQYF. The CDR3 DNA reads TGTGCCAGCAGGAGACAGGGGGCAGGGGAGCAGTACTTC.

V is TRBV19 and J is TRBJ2-2; a weak D match, TRBD2 (6 bases). The CDR3 is 15 residues long. Germline V gene sequence: CDR1 LNHDA, CDR2 SQIVND (reference sequence). Trimming took 6 bases from V and 5 from J, leaving 16 bases between them. CDR3: CASRRDSGGTGELFF. The CDR3 nucleotides are TGTGCCAGTAGGCGGGACTCCGGGGGTACCGGGGAGCTGTTTTTT.

The sample holds a few counts of this clone. V and J are TRBV5-1 and TRBJ2-5; possibly TRBD1 for D (5 bases). CDR1 is SGHRS, CDR2 YFSETQ, per germline. The CDR3 is 14 residues long. V lost 6 bases and J 4 bases, leaving 16 bases between the germline ends. In nucleotides, the CDR3 is TGCGCCAGCAACAGGCCCTATCCCGGAGAGACCCAGTACTTC. Translating gives CASNRPYPGETQYF.

The chain couples TRBV29-1 to TRBJ2-3; 9 bases are shared with TRBD1. Trimming cost V 2 bases and J 2 bases; bases outside gene matches: 20. The CDR3 extends over 20 amino acids. Germline V gives CDR1 SQVTM, CDR2 ANQGSEA. The CDR3 DNA reads TGCAGCGTTGAAAATCACCCGATGGACAGGGGCATGTGGACCACAGATACGCAGTATTTT. It codes for CSVENHPMDRGMWTTDTQYF.

The V gene is TRBV6-5, the J gene TRBJ2-7, with TRBD1 as a possible D gene (6 bases). The CDR3 spans 13 residues. Germline V gene sequence: CDR1 MNHEY, CDR2 SVGAGI. The V and J ends lost 5 bases and 3 bases respectively, with 11 bases between them. CDR3 sequence: CASSRTADYEQYF. In nucleotides, the CDR3 is TGTGCCAGCAGTCGGACAGCGGACTACGAGCAGTACTTC.

The chain uses TRBV4-2 and TRBJ2-1; 8 bases fit TRBD2. The CDR3 has 15 amino acids. CDR1 and CDR2 (germline): LGHNA, YNFKEQ. V was clipped by 3 bases and J by 6 bases; unmatched bases: 7. The DNA of the CDR3 is TGTGCCAGCAGCCACCCGGGACTAGGTGGCAATGAGCAGTTCTTC. As protein: CASSHPGLGGNEQFF.

The J gene is TRBJ1-5, the V gene TRBV2; 12 bases fit TRBD1. Germline values: CDR1 SNHLY, CDR2 FYNNEI. V was clipped by 6 bases and J by 6 bases; unmatched bases: 6. The CDR3 sequence is 15 residues long. CDR3 nucleotide sequence: TGTGCCAGCAGCCTGGGACAGGGGGCGAGTCAGCCCCAGCATTTT. As protein: CASSLGQGASQPQHF.